This TCR beta chain is from a study of T cell responses to AZD1222 COVID-19 vaccine. Study at large: Researchers grouped second doses given at about 4 or about 12 weeks into one pool.

Trimming shortened V by 4 bases and J by 12 bases, and 16 bases separated the two germline ends. The CDR3 sequence is 13 residues long. Germline V CDR1 and CDR2: SGHVT, SQSDAQ. Study outcomes and limitations: At baseline, seropositivity was found in only six or seven AZD1222 recipients. As reported, nearly half of all spike-specific TCRs target variant regions that are unmutated.

This table comes from immunoSEQ multiplex PCR, and its TCRdb copy is limited to in-frame clones, with some not included. Of 120,000 to 150,000 clones listed, about 90% were seen once; the top ten hold 5.2%. With respect to this clone: Its antigen is not known.

This material consisted of peripheral blood, taken on day 0 of AZD1222 vaccination. This chain joins TRBV7-4 and TRBJ2-1; perhaps TRBD2 as D (6 bases). The origin of this receptor is an adult in good health. The CDR3 DNA reads TGTGCCAGCAGCTGCCATAGCGGATACCGGCAGTTCTTC. Protein product: CASSCHSGYRQFF.